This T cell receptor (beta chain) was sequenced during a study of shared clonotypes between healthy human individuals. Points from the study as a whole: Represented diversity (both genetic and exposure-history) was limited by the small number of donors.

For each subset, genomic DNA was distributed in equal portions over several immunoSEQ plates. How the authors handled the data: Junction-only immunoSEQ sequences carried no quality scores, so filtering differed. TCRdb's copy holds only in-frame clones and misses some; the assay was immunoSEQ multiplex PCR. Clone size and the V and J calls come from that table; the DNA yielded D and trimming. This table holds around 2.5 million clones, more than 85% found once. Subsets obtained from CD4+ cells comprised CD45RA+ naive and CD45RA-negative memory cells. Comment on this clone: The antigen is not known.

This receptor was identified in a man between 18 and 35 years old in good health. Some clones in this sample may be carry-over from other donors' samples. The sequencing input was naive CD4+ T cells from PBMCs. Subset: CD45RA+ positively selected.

CDR3 bases: TGTGCCAGCAGCGAAAGCAGGGAAGAGACCCAGTACTTC. Translating it yields CASSESREETQYF. The chain links TRBV7-2 to TRBJ2-5; maybe TRBD1 (5 bases). The CDR3 contains 13 residues. Germline CDR1 is SGHTA and CDR2 is FQGNSA. The V and J ends lost 5 bases and 3 bases respectively, with 10 bases between them.